Below are 19 T cell receptor beta chains sequenced from a single sample in a study of blood T cell repertoires in COVID-19. Generated by immunoSEQ multiplex PCR, the TCRdb table keeps only in-frame clones and is missing some. The sample holds about 280,000 clones; 88% are singletons and the top ten take approximately 1%. The specimen was PBMCs or T cells enriched from blood (not recorded which). The receptors here all came from a woman aged 25 to 39 who had recovered from COVID-19.

The chain links TRBV21-1 to TRBJ2-3; no DNA check was done on the table's D call, TRBD2. TRBV21-1 is listed as a pseudogene. The CDR3 length is 23 residues. The CDR3 DNA is TGTGCCAGCAGCAAAAAGTCCCCTAGGAAAGTTAGCGGGGGGCCCGAAAGCACAGATACGCAGTATTTT. This sequence encodes CASSKKSPRKVSGGPESTDTQYF.

This chain uses TRBV19 with TRBJ1-4, with 8 positions matching TRBD1. J lost 4 bases, V lost 3 bases, and 7 bases had no gene match. CDR1 is LNHDA, CDR2 SQIVND, per germline (reference sequence). The CDR3 is 16 amino acids. The CDR3 DNA sequence: TGTGCCAGTAGTATTCTCCGGGACAGGCATAATGAAAAACTGTTTTTT. Its translation is CASSILRDRHNEKLFF. The variable domain in full, completed from reference TRBV19 and TRBJ1-4, reads DGGITQSPKYLFRKEGQNVTLSCEQNLNHDAMYWYRQDPGQGLRLIYYSQIVNDFQKGDIAEGYSVSREKKESFPLTVTSAQKNPTAFYLCASSILRDRHNEKLFFGSGTQLSVL.

The J gene is TRBJ2-5, the V gene TRBV27; D perhaps matches TRBD2 (5 bases). V lost 4 bases and J lost 2, with 14 bases in between. CDR3 length equals 15 residues. CDR1 MNHEY and CDR2 SMNVEV come from the germline V gene (reference sequence). The chain's CDR3 is CASSSPHGDQETQYF. CDR3 nucleotides: TGTGCCAGCAGTTCCCCCCACGGGGATCAAGAGACCCAGTACTTC.

This chain connects TRBV24-1 to TRBJ1-2, with 7 bases matching TRBD1. Germline CDR1 and CDR2: KGHDR and SFDVKD. J gave up 3 bases and V 4 bases, and 7 bases lay outside the gene matches. This CDR3 has 15 residues. CDR3 amino acids: CATSDNRQGDYGYTF. The CDR3 coding sequence is TGTGCCACCAGTGACAACCGACAGGGTGACTATGGCTACACCTTC.

This chain connects TRBV7-9 to TRBJ1-2; D possibly corresponds to TRBD1 (5 bases). The CDR3 runs to 15 residues. Germline V gene data show CDR1 as SEHNR and CDR2 as FQNEAQ (reference sequence). Trimming shortened V by 1 base and J by 6 bases, and 15 bases separated the two germline ends. Written as DNA, the CDR3 is TGTGCCAGCAGCTTAGGACCCCGGGGGGTCCATGGCTACACCTTC. Its protein is CASSLGPRGVHGYTF.

The V and J genes are TRBV3-1 (or the pseudogene TRBV3-2) and TRBJ2-3; D call uncertain. Germline CDR1 is LGHDT and CDR2 is YNNKEL (reference sequence). The CDR3 loop spans 13 amino acids. V gave up 0 bases and J gave up 5 bases, with 6 bases separating them. CDR3 sequence reads: CASSQEIRDTQYF. In DNA form, the CDR3 reads TGTGCCAGCAGCCAAGAGATCAGAGATACGCAGTATTTT.

The chain joins TRBV6-5 to TRBJ1-3; 9 nucleotides agree with TRBD1. With 4 bases clipped from V and 4 bases from J, the junction kept 5 bases outside the gene matches. The CDR3 loop spans 15 amino acids. In germline, CDR1 is MNHEY, CDR2 SVGAGI. The CDR3 protein is CASSLGTGTGNTIYF. The DNA for the CDR3 is TGTGCCAGCAGTTTGGGGACAGGGACCGGAAACACCATATATTTT.

The CDR3, as DNA: TGTGCCAGTAGTACGCGGGGCTACGAGCAGTACTTC. The encoded protein is CASSTRGYEQYF. This chain links TRBV19 with TRBJ2-7; a possible D gene is TRBD2 (6 bases). This CDR3 contains 12 residues. Germline V gives CDR1 LNHDA, CDR2 SQIVND (reference sequence). Trimming removed 4 bases from V and 3 bases from J, with 7 bases in between.

The rearrangement joins TRBV28 to TRBJ1-5; 11 bases align to TRBD1. Germline loops: CDR1 MDHEN, CDR2 SYDVKM. V lost 8 bases to trimming and J lost 0 bases; unmatched junction nucleotides: 6. This CDR3 contains 16 residues. This CDR3 reads CASGWDRGNSNQPQHF. CDR3 nucleotide sequence: TGTGCCAGCGGTTGGGACAGGGGGAATAGCAATCAGCCCCAGCATTTT. The full variable domain, completed using reference TRBV28 and TRBJ1-5, is DVKVTQSSRYLVKRTGEKVFLECVQDMDHENMFWYRQDPGLGLRLIYFSYDVKMKEKGDIPEGYSVSREKKERFSLILESASTNQTSMYLCASGWDRGNSNQPQHFGDGTRLSIL.

This rearrangement joins TRBV20-1 to TRBJ2-1; perhaps TRBD2 as D (6 bases). V lost 2 bases and J lost 7, with 6 bases in between. The CDR3 contains 11 residues. Germline assignment: CDR1 DFQATT and CDR2 SNEGSKA (reference sequence). The CDR3 DNA reads TGCAGTGCTAGACGGGGGAATGAGCAGTTCTTC. Amino acids: CSARRGNEQFF.

With respect to this clone: This sample also contains other DNA sequences that code for the same CDR3. The chain has TRBV28 and TRBJ1-2; unclear D gene. Germline assignment: CDR1 MDHEN and CDR2 SYDVKM. The CDR3 is made up of 11 amino acids. The ends were cut back, 3 bases at V and 4 bases at J, with 3 bases in the middle. For the CDR3, the DNA is TGTGCCAGCAGTTTCGGCTATGGCTACACCTTC. This sequence encodes CASSFGYGYTF.

The chain has TRBV30 and TRBJ2-1; 11 bases line up with TRBD2. CDR1 and CDR2 (germline): GTSNPN, SVGIG (reference sequence). The CDR3 has 15 amino acids. V was pared by 2 bases and J by 4 bases, with 4 bases of the junction left unmatched. CDR3 sequence reads: CAWSYSGGAYNEQFF. CDR3 coding DNA: TGTGCCTGGAGTTATAGCGGGGGGGCGTACAATGAGCAGTTCTTC.

The V gene is TRBV7-9, the J gene TRBJ2-7; D call uncertain. CDR3 length: 13 residues. The germline V gene has CDR1 SEHNR and CDR2 FQNEAQ (reference sequence). V shed 3 bases and J shed 2 bases, with 8 bases lying between them. The CDR3 is CASSFSPTYEQYF. In DNA form, the CDR3 reads TGTGCCAGCAGCTTTAGCCCAACCTACGAGCAGTACTTC.

This clone has ten or more counts. The chain joins TRBV7-9 to TRBJ1-2; 9 bases map to TRBD1. CDR1 and CDR2 (germline): SEHNR, FQNEAQ (reference sequence). Unmatched junction bases numbered 16, after V lost 5 bases and J lost 6 bases. The CDR3 consists of 17 residues. CDR3 sequence reads: CASSRTGGRSGLHGYTF. The DNA of the CDR3 is TGTGCCAGCAGCAGAACAGGGGGCCGGAGTGGGCTACATGGCTACACCTTC.

The V call is TRBV18, the J call TRBJ2-6; perhaps TRBD2 as D (6 bases). The CDR3 runs to 16 residues. The ends were cut back, 0 bases at V and 3 bases at J, with 9 bases in the middle. CDR1 and CDR2 from the germline V gene are KGHSH and LQKENI. CDR3 sequence: CASSPPAGRGANVLTF. The CDR3 coding sequence is TGTGCCAGCTCACCACCGGCGGGGCGTGGGGCCAACGTCCTGACTTTC. The complete variable domain, with remaining parts taken from reference TRBV18 and TRBJ2-6, reads NAGVMQNPRHLVRRRGQEARLRCSPMKGHSHVYWYRQLPEEGLKFMVYLQKENIIDESGMPKERFSAEFPKEGPSILRIQQVVRGDSAAYFCASSPPAGRGANVLTFGAGSRLTVL.

The chain carries TRBV27 and TRBJ1-2, with 9 bases lining up with TRBD1. J gave up 5 bases and V 0 bases, and 4 bases lay outside the gene matches. CDR1 and CDR2 (germline): MNHEY, SMNVEV (reference sequence). This CDR3 comprises 15 residues. This chain's CDR3 is CASSLSLGTGYGYTF. The CDR3 bases are TGTGCCAGCAGTTTATCTCTCGGGACAGGGTATGGCTACACCTTC.

The chain joins TRBV15 to TRBJ2-7, with 7 nucleotides matching TRBD1. With V trimmed by 5 bases and J by 5 bases, 12 bases remained unmatched. The CDR3 consists of 15 residues. Germline loops: CDR1 LNHNV, CDR2 YYDKDF (reference sequence). CDR3 region: CATSARQGVTDEQYF. The CDR3 DNA reads as TGTGCCACCAGCGCCCGACAGGGCGTAACGGACGAGCAGTACTTC. Looking up the rest from reference TRBV15 and TRBJ2-7 gives the full variable domain: DAMVIQNPRYQVTQFGKPVTLSCSQTLNHNVMYWYQQKSSQAPKLLFHYYDKDFNNEADTPDNFQSRRPNTSFCFLDIRSPGLGDTAMYLCATSARQGVTDEQYFGPGTRLTVT.

CDR3: CASSFVQGITDTQYF. CDR3 DNA: TGCGCCAGCAGCTTTGTACAGGGCATCACAGATACGCAGTATTTT. The V and J genes are TRBV5-1 and TRBJ2-3; the D gene is possibly TRBD1 (6 bases). The germline V and J ends were trimmed by 2 bases and 2 bases, with 12 bases remaining between them. This CDR3 comprises 15 residues. Germline CDR1 SGHRS, CDR2 YFSETQ.

This rearrangement joins TRBV7-8 to TRBJ1-3, with 9 nucleotides matching TRBD1. After removal of 5 bases from V and 2 bases from J, the junction contained 1 base not matched to a gene. Germline V gene sequence: CDR1 SGHVS, CDR2 FQNEAQ. The CDR3 is 14 amino acids. CDR3 DNA sequence: TGTGCCAGCAGCCGACAGGGGGCTGGAAACACCATATATTTT. Translation: CASSRQGAGNTIYF.